This T cell receptor (beta chain) was sequenced in a study of T-cell memory formation after mild COVID-19. Whole-study findings and limits: For contracting clones, CD4+ ones sat mainly in CM and EM, CD8+ in EMRA.

As for this clonotype: Its specificity is unknown.

The CDR3 loop spans 15 amino acids. V lost 4 bases, J lost 4 bases, and 16 bases lay in between. The germline CDR1 and CDR2 sequences are SGHVS and FNYEAQ. TCRdb independently ran MiXCR on the 5' RACE reads; one entry per CDR3 protein. The sample records about 340,000 distinct CDR3 sequences, approximately 13% being singletons. Specimen: PBMCs or a T cell subset sorted from them (not recorded which). The origin of this receptor is a man in his late teens or twenties who had mild COVID-19 (a few samples of this study predate the infection). Cell type and time point are not known. V usage is TRBV7-6 and J usage is TRBJ2-5; perhaps TRBD2 as D (6 bases). The CDR3 nucleotides read TGTGCCAGCAGCTCTTTTCCGCGGGGAAGAGAGACCCAGTACTTC. Translated: CASSSFPRGRETQYF.